This TCR beta chain was sequenced for a study of shared clonotypes between healthy human individuals. Overall study results and limits: The four-donor shared clonotypes exceeded non-shared clonotypes in generation probability, with non-shared ones scoring lower.

Worth noting for this clone: Its antigen remains unidentified.

Naive CD8 cells were CD45RO-negative, positively selected for CCR7, excluding terminally differentiated effector memory CD45RA+ cells. V was clipped by 7 bases and J by 9 bases, with 11 bases between them. The CDR3 loop spans 11 amino acids. Germline loops: CDR1 SGDLS, CDR2 YYNGEE. The protocol was immunoSEQ multiplex PCR, while the TCRdb copy is restricted to in-frame clones and leaves out a portion. Seen here are a few million clones, roughly 95% observed once, and the top ten hold around 1.7%. The V and J genes are TRBV9 and TRBJ2-1, with no clear D. Sequencing was done on a sample of naive CD8+ T cells from PBMCs. The clonotype originates from a man aged 18-30 years in good health. Some clones in this sample may be carry-over from other donors' samples. The CDR3 DNA is TGTGCCAGCGGTGTCGCAACTGAGCAGTTCTTC. This translates into CASGVATEQFF. The full variable domain, with the rest looked up from reference TRBV9 and TRBJ2-1, is DSGVTQTPKHLITATGQRVTLRCSPRSGDLSVYWYQQSLDQGLQFLIQYYNGEERAKGNILERFSAQQFPDLHSELNLSSLELGDSALYFCASGVATEQFFGPGTRLTVL.